Shown below are 3 T cell receptor beta chains from a single sample sequenced in a study of molecular identifiers for immune sequencing clone quantification. TCRdb independently ran MiXCR on the PCR reads; one entry per CDR3 protein. Of about 100,000 distinct CDR3 sequences listed, roughly a third are singletons. Sequencing was carried out using naive CD8+ T cells from blood, with Jurkat cell RNA spiked in. Noted subset: FACS-sorted CD8+CD4-CCR7+CD45RA+ naive T cells. The receptors stem from a human donor in good health. Some libraries in this study had Jurkat cell RNA spiked in.

About this clonotype: A read error may explain this, as a much larger clone is one base away. J is TRBJ2-2 and V is TRBV7-6, with TRBD1 matching over 8 bases. Germline lookup yields CDR1 SGHVS and CDR2 FNYEAQ. The ends lost 1 base at V and 6 bases at J; junction bases unmatched: 4. The CDR3 loop spans 15 amino acids. The CDR3, as DNA: TGTGCCAGCAGCTTAGGGACAGGGTTGCCCGGGGAGCTGTTTTTT. Translating it yields CASSLGTGLPGELFF.

CDR3 sequence reads: CASSLGAGGVAKNIQYF. DNA of the CDR3: TGTGCCAGCAGCTTAGGAGCAGGGGGGGTAGCCAAAAACATTCAGTACTTC. The rearrangement links TRBV11-2 to TRBJ2-4, with D perhaps being TRBD1 or TRBD2 (7 bases each). The germline V and J ends were trimmed by 1 base and 0 bases, with 13 bases remaining between them. CDR1 is SGHAT, CDR2 FQNNGV, per germline. The CDR3 runs to 17 residues.

The chain combines TRBV12-3 or TRBV12-4 with TRBJ2-7; D might be TRBD1 (7 bases). V lost 1 base to trimming and J lost 7 bases, with 17 bases between them. The CDR3 sequence is 15 residues long. This chain's CDR3 is CASSLVEGAGGEQYF. CDR3 nucleotides: TGTGCCAGCAGTTTAGTTGAAGGGGCAGGGGGGGAGCAGTACTTC.